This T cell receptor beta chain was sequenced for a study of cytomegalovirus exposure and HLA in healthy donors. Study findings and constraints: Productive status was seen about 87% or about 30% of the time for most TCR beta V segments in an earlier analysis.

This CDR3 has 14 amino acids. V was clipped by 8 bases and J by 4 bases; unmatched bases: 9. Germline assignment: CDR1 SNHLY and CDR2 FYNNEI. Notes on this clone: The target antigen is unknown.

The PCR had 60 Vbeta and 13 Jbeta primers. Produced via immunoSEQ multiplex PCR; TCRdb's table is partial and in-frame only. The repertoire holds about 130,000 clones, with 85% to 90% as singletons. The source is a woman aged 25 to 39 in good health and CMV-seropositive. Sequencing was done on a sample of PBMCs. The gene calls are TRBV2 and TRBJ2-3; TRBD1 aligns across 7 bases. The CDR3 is CASGPRGRADTQYF. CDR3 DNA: TGTGCCAGCGGCCCGAGGGGGCGGGCAGATACGCAGTATTTT.